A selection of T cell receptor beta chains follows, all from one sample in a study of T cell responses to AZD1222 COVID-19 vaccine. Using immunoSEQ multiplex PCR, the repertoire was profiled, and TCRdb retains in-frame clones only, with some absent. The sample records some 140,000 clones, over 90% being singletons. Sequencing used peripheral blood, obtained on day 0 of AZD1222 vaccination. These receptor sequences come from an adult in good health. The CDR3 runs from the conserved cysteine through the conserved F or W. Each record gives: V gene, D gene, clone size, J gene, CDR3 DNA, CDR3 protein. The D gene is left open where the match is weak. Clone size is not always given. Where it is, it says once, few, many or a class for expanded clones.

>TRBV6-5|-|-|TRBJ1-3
TGTGCCAGCAGGTCACAGTGTATCTCTGGAAACACCATATATTTT
CASRSQCISGNTIYF
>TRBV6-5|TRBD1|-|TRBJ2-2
TGTGCCAGCAGTTACTCTGTTGCCCAGGGGGCCGGGGAGCTGTTTTTT
CASSYSVAQGAGELFF
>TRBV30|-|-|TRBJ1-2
TGTGCCTGGAGTGCGGGCAGGGTCAATGGCTACACCTTC
CAWSAGRVNGYTF
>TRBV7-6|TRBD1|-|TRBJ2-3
TGTGCCAGCAGCCGGGACAGGGGGCGGAATACGCAGTATTTT
CASSRDRGRNTQYF
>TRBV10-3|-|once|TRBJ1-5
TGTGCCATCAGTACGACAGAGAATCAGCCCCAGCATTTT
CAISTTENQPQHF
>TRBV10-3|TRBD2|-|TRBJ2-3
TGTGCCATCAGTGAGCAAGCGGGGAGGGCAGATACGCAGTATTTT
CAISEQAGRADTQYF
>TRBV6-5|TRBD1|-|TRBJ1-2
TGTGCCAGCAGACCGACTTTGGGACAGGGGTTTGGCTACACCTTC
CASRPTLGQGFGYTF
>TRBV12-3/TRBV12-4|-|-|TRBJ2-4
TGTGCCAGCAGAGGACCGAACCTCATTCAGTACTTC
CASRGPNLIQYF
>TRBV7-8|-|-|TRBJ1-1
TGTGCCAGCAGCCCCCAAGGGCTCGGAGCTTTCTTT
CASSPQGLGAFF
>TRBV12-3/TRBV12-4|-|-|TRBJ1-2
TGTGCCAGCAGTTTTGGCGCAACCTATGGCTACACCTTC
CASSFGATYGYTF
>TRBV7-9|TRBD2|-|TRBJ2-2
TGTGCCAGCAGCTTAGGCCTAGCGGGGGGTATCGCGAACACCGGGGAGCTGTTTTTT
CASSLGLAGGIANTGELFF
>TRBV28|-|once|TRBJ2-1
TGTGCCAGCAGGGAAGGGGCCTTGGAGTACAATGAGCAGTTCTTC
CASREGALEYNEQFF
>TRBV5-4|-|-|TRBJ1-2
TGTGCCAGCAGCCCCCAAGGACAATCTGGCTACACCTTC
CASSPQGQSGYTF
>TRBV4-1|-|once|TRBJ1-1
TGCGCCAGCAGCCAAGATTTTGAGGTTCGGACTATGAACACTGAAGCTTTCTTT
CASSQDFEVRTMNTEAFF
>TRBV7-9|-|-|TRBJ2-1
TGTGCCAGCAGCCGCCCCGGGACACCCTCGTACAATGAGCAGTTCTTC
CASSRPGTPSYNEQFF
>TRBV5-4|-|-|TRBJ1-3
TGTGCCAGCAGCTTGGCGCCTAGCTCTGGAAACACCATATATTTT
CASSLAPSSGNTIYF